These 17 T cell receptor beta chains originate from one sample sequenced in a study of blood T cells in healthy people across ages. Primers used in a second PCR of roughly 6 to 12 cycles were a sample-barcoded 5' primer and a J-beta primer mix. TCRdb re-analysed the 5' RACE reads in MiXCR, keeping a single row per CDR3 protein. The table records about 800,000 distinct CDR3 sequences, roughly 25% of them present only once. The same sample was also studied in work on T cells of mothers and their children.

Material for sequencing was blood. The receptors derive from a boy younger than 18 in good health.

This clonotype has a handful of counts. This chain links TRBV7-2 with TRBJ2-1; 7 bases align to TRBD2. TRBJ2-7 matches the DNA end more closely, so the J call is doubtful. This CDR3 has 16 residues. CDR1 and CDR2 from the germline V gene are SGHTA and FQGNSA. CDR3 bases: TGTGCCAGCAGCCCCCCGGAGGGAGGGGCATCGGACGAGCAGTACTTC. This encodes CASSPPEGGASDEQYF.

In this sample, this clonotype turned up a few times. V is TRBV5-6 and J is TRBJ2-7, with 7 positions matching TRBD1. The CDR3 consists of 15 residues. V was clipped by 4 bases and J by 1 base; unmatched bases: 8. CDR1 and CDR2 (germline): SGHDT, YYEEEE. The CDR3 nucleotides read TGTGCCAGCAGCCATGGGACAGATCCATCCTACGAGCAGTACTTC. This gives the protein CASSHGTDPSYEQYF.

This clonotype was detected a few times. A junction boundary mismatches the germline segment, possibly from a read error. This sequence joins TRBV7-2 and TRBJ2-5; D is uncertain. The end of the DNA is better explained by TRBJ2-7, so the J call may be wrong. The germline gives CDR1 SGHTA, CDR2 FQGNSA. The CDR3 is made up of 13 amino acids. The DNA of the CDR3 is TGTGCCAACAGCCCTGGACGGTCCTACGAGCAGTACTTC. It encodes CANSPGRSYEQYF.

The chain employs TRBV6-6 and TRBJ1-2, with TRBD1 matching 7 bases. Losses at the gene ends were 6 bases for V and 4 bases for J; bases not matched to a gene: 5. The V gene's germline CDR1 is MNHNY and CDR2 SVGAGI (reference sequence). The CDR3 is 13 amino acids. The CDR3 loop reads CASRGGAFYGYTF. The CDR3 DNA sequence: TGTGCCAGCAGAGGGGGCGCTTTCTATGGCTACACCTTC.

The chain couples TRBV12-3 or TRBV12-4 to TRBJ2-5; D gene uncertain. This CDR3 region has 12 residues. The V gene lost 3 bases and the J gene lost 5 bases, with 7 bases spanning the gap. In DNA form, the CDR3 reads TGTGCCAGCAGTTTTATCGGCGAGACCCAGTACTTC. Translation gives CASSFIGETQYF.

This chain connects TRBV18 to TRBJ2-5; D unclear. The J call may be incorrect, as the DNA end agrees better with TRBJ2-7. The CDR3 is made up of 13 amino acids. CDR1 KGHSH and CDR2 LQKENI come from the germline V gene. The CDR3 DNA is TGTGCCAGCTCACTTAACTTTAACTACGAGCAGTACTTC. It encodes CASSLNFNYEQYF.

This chain links TRBV30 with TRBJ1-5, with D possibly matching TRBD1 (5 bases). Germline CDR1 is GTSNPN and CDR2 is SVGIG (reference sequence). Between the trimmed V and J ends, which lost 5 bases and 4 bases, there was a span of 15 bases. The CDR3 totals 14 residues. The CDR3 loop is CAWGRRGMNQPQHF. The CDR3 DNA is TGTGCCTGGGGTAGGCGGGGGATGAATCAGCCCCAGCATTTT.

This clonotype was counted between two and nine times. This sequence joins TRBV5-8 and TRBJ2-6; tentative D call: TRBD2 (5 bases). V lost 4 bases and J lost 3, with 11 bases in between. Germline values: CDR1 SGHTS, CDR2 YDEGEE. This CDR3 is built from 15 residues. Here the CDR3 reads CASSEGGFGANVLTF. The CDR3 region has the DNA TGTGCCAGCAGCGAGGGCGGCTTTGGGGCCAACGTCCTGACTTTC.

The chain couples TRBV7-2 to TRBJ2-5; D perhaps matches TRBD2 (6 bases). CDR1 SGHTA and CDR2 FQGNSA come from the germline V gene. This CDR3 spans 16 amino acids. Trimming left V 3 bases short and J 3 bases short, with 17 bases between. The CDR3 reads CASSFPAGHLKETQYF. CDR3 DNA sequence: TGTGCCAGCAGCTTCCCAGCGGGCCACTTGAAAGAGACCCAGTACTTC.

This clonotype was counted between two and nine times. The chain joins TRBV28 to TRBJ2-1; TRBD1 might be the D (6 bases). The J call is doubtful: the DNA matches TRBJ2-5 better. Germline lookup yields CDR1 MDHEN and CDR2 SYDVKM. CDR3 length: 14 amino acids. CDR3 coding DNA: TGTGCCAGCAGTTTTTTACAGGGAAAGGAGACCCAGTACTTC. Translation: CASSFLQGKETQYF.

The chain links TRBV27 to TRBJ2-3; 7 nucleotides agree with TRBD1. Germline values: CDR1 MNHEY, CDR2 SMNVEV (reference sequence). The V and J ends lost 4 bases and 0 bases, in that order; junction bases with no gene match: 7. The CDR3 length is 16 residues. The CDR3 sequence is CASSSYRGESTDTQYF. The CDR3 nucleotides read TGTGCCAGCAGTTCGTACAGGGGTGAGAGCACAGATACGCAGTATTTT.

The chain has TRBV4-1 and TRBJ2-7; 9 nucleotides agree with TRBD1. V gave up 6 bases and J gave up 5 bases; unmatched junction bases: 14. The germline V gene has CDR1 MGHRA and CDR2 YSYEKL. The CDR3 runs 16 residues. CDR3 nucleotide sequence: TGCGCCAGCAGGGGGCAATCGGGGACAGGGTTCAACGAGCAGTACTTC. Its translation is CASRGQSGTGFNEQYF.

This clonotype was detected a few times. The rearrangement links TRBV6-2 or TRBV6-3 to TRBJ2-1; 14 bases are shared with TRBD2. The CDR3 runs to 14 residues. The germline CDR1 and CDR2 sequences are MNHEY and SVGEGT. The V and J ends lost 4 bases and 15 bases, in that order; junction bases with no gene match: 8. The CDR3 reads CASSLGTSGGPPFF. Here the CDR3 DNA reads TGTGCCAGCAGTTTGGGGACTAGCGGGGGTCCGCCGTTCTTC.

The chain recombines TRBV28 with TRBJ1-5; 8 nucleotides agree with TRBD1. This CDR3 is 19 amino acids long. Per the germline V gene, CDR1 is MDHEN and CDR2 is SYDVKM. The J segment lost 2 bases and the V segment lost 6 bases, leaving 18 bases of the junction unmatched. CDR3 in amino acids: CASSPSGAGGIYGNQPQHF. The CDR3 nucleotides are TGTGCCAGCAGCCCCTCCGGGGCAGGGGGCATTTATGGCAATCAGCCCCAGCATTTT.

The chain recombines TRBV5-1 with TRBJ2-2, with D possibly TRBD1 on 5 matching bases. This CDR3 is built from 15 residues. V was trimmed by 4 bases and J by 7 bases, leaving 17 bases between them. Germline V gives CDR1 SGHRS, CDR2 YFSETQ. CDR3 sequence reads: CASSLGDLDIGELFF. Written as DNA, the CDR3 is TGCGCCAGCAGCCTAGGGGATCTTGATATCGGGGAGCTGTTTTTT. Variable domain in full (rest from reference TRBV5-1 and TRBJ2-2): KAGVTQTPRYLIKTRGQQVTLSCSPISGHRSVSWYQQTPGQGLQFLFEYFSETQRNKGNFPGRFSGRQFSNSRSEMNVSTLELGDSALYLCASSLGDLDIGELFFGEGSRLTVL.

The CDR3 DNA reads TGTGCCAGCAGTGATGACATCGACTATGGCTACACCTTC. Translated, it gives CASSDDIDYGYTF. The chain carries TRBV6-2 or TRBV6-3 and TRBJ1-2; D unclear. V was clipped by 5 bases and J by 3 bases, with 10 bases between them. The CDR3 is 13 amino acids. Germline CDR1 MNHEY, CDR2 SVGEGT.

The CDR3 loop is CASSRGTGERSGQPQHF. CDR3 sequence (DNA): TGTGCCAGCAGTCGAGGGACAGGGGAACGATCTGGTCAGCCCCAGCATTTT. The rearrangement uses TRBV6-1 and TRBJ1-5; TRBD1 matches 10 bases. The CDR3 sequence is 17 residues long. CDR1 and CDR2 from the germline V gene are MNHNS and SASEGT. V lost 5 bases, J lost 6 bases, and 13 bases stayed unmatched.